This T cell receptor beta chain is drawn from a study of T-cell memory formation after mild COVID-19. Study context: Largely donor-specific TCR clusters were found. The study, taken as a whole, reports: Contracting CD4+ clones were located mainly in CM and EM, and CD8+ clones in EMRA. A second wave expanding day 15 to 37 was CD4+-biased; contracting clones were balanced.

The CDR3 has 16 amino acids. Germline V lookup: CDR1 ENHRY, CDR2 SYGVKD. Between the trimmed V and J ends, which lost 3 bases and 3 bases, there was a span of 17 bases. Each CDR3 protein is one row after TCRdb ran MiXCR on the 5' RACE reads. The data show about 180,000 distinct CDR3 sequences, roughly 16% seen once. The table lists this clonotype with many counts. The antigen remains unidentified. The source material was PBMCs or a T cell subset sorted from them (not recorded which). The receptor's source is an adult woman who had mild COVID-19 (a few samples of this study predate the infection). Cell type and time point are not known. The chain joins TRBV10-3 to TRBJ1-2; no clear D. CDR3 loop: CAISDAGLANHYGYTF. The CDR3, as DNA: TGTGCCATCAGTGACGCCGGACTCGCGAACCACTATGGCTACACCTTC.